A single T cell receptor (beta chain) is shown here with its context. Its specificity is unknown. The sample is drawn from a study of glioma-infiltrating T cells. Study summary: Glioblastomas were WHO grade IV, sampled at first diagnosis; low-grade were grade II. Whole-study findings and limits: A blood CDR3 motif signature was depleted in highly divergent patients.

Using RNA template, CDR3s of TCR alpha and beta were amplified with iRepertoire arm-PCR. TCRdb independently ran MiXCR on the multiplex PCR reads; one entry per CDR3 protein. The table includes more than 350,000 distinct CDR3 sequences, approximately 42% detected once. What was sequenced was glioma tissue, nonneoplastic brain tissue, or PBMCs (not recorded which). This TCR was recovered from a human donor with low-grade glioma or glioblastoma, undergoing nonglioma brain surgery, or in good health (not recorded which).

CDR3 in DNA: TGCGCCAGCGCCCCTGCTCGGGGACAGCTTTATGGCTACACCTTC. Its translation is CASAPARGQLYGYTF. V is TRBV4-3 and J is TRBJ1-2, with 7 bases aligning to TRBD1. Germline CDR1 reads LGHNA; CDR2 reads YSLEER. The J segment lost 5 bases and the V segment lost 8 bases, leaving 14 bases of the junction unmatched. The CDR3 runs to 15 residues.